A selection of T cell receptor beta chains follows, all from one sample in a study of T cells after yellow fever vaccination. MiXCR was run by TCRdb on the 5' RACE reads, yielding one entry per CDR3 protein. The sample has approximately 510,000 distinct CDR3 sequences; just over 20% are singletons. Sequenced material: PBMCs, taken more than 20 days after the first yellow fever vaccination. Receptors were obtained from a man aged 18 to 30 who received the YFV17D yellow fever vaccine. The CDR3 runs from the conserved cysteine through the conserved F or W. Fields, in order: CDR3 length, V gene, clone size, J gene, CDR3 protein. For some rows the clone size is stated as once, few or many, or as a class when expanded; others skip it.

cdr3_length: 14
v_call: TRBV6-1
clone_size: .
j_call: TRBJ1-2
cdr3_aa: CASKDPSLNYGYTF

cdr3_length: 13
v_call: TRBV29-1
clone_size: .
j_call: TRBJ2-3
cdr3_aa: CSVEFLAADTQYF

cdr3_length: 14
v_call: TRBV7-9
clone_size: many
j_call: TRBJ1-1
cdr3_aa: CASSSEQGNTEAFF

cdr3_length: 19
v_call: TRBV18
clone_size: .
j_call: TRBJ1-4
cdr3_aa: CASSPRPILGDREDEKLFF

cdr3_length: 12
v_call: TRBV10-3
clone_size: many
j_call: TRBJ2-3
cdr3_aa: CAVGTTGDTQYF

cdr3_length: 15
v_call: TRBV6-5
clone_size: .
j_call: TRBJ1-5
cdr3_aa: CASSYSKYLNQPQHF

cdr3_length: 16
v_call: TRBV9
clone_size: few
j_call: TRBJ2-2
cdr3_aa: CASSVPARGVPGELFF

cdr3_length: 17
v_call: TRBV4-1
clone_size: .
j_call: TRBJ1-1
cdr3_aa: CASSRGTGTVKNTEAFF

cdr3_length: 14
v_call: TRBV11-2
clone_size: .
j_call: TRBJ1-1
cdr3_aa: CASSFSGGGTEAFF

cdr3_length: 15
v_call: TRBV5-1
clone_size: few
j_call: TRBJ2-5
cdr3_aa: CASSLDGPSQETQYF

cdr3_length: 13
v_call: TRBV12-3/TRBV12-4
clone_size: .
j_call: TRBJ1-1
cdr3_aa: CASSLRANTEAFF

cdr3_length: 12
v_call: TRBV6-2/TRBV6-3
clone_size: few
j_call: TRBJ1-5
cdr3_aa: CASRRSNQPQHF

cdr3_length: 11
v_call: TRBV11-2
clone_size: many
j_call: TRBJ2-5
cdr3_aa: CASSFLETQYF

cdr3_length: 12
v_call: TRBV20-1
clone_size: few
j_call: TRBJ2-7
cdr3_aa: CSAPKDTYEQYF

cdr3_length: 21
v_call: TRBV11-2
clone_size: .
j_call: TRBJ2-5
cdr3_aa: CASSLVGTSGGPRRIQETQYF

cdr3_length: 16
v_call: TRBV27
clone_size: few
j_call: TRBJ1-6
cdr3_aa: CASSSWTGIYNSPLHF

cdr3_length: 11
v_call: TRBV20-1
clone_size: .
j_call: TRBJ2-4
cdr3_aa: CSASAGDIQYF

cdr3_length: 11
v_call: TRBV10-3
clone_size: many
j_call: TRBJ2-3
cdr3_aa: CAISERDTQYF

cdr3_length: 14
v_call: TRBV20-1
clone_size: .
j_call: TRBJ2-3
cdr3_aa: CSALWDGAGDTQYF

cdr3_length: 13
v_call: TRBV9
clone_size: many
j_call: TRBJ2-3
cdr3_aa: CASSVLNTDTQYF

cdr3_length: 13
v_call: TRBV20-1
clone_size: .
j_call: TRBJ2-5
cdr3_aa: CSASDRLTRPQYF

cdr3_length: 15
v_call: TRBV7-2
clone_size: .
j_call: TRBJ1-3
cdr3_aa: CATAARPTSGNTIYF

cdr3_length: 13
v_call: TRBV27
clone_size: many
j_call: TRBJ1-1
cdr3_aa: CASSPPWEGEAFF

cdr3_length: 16
v_call: TRBV6-5
clone_size: many
j_call: TRBJ2-4
cdr3_aa: CASSPVGGRWGNIQYF

cdr3_length: 15
v_call: TRBV6-2/TRBV6-3
clone_size: few
j_call: TRBJ2-2
cdr3_aa: CASSYFGAGGGELFF

cdr3_length: 14
v_call: TRBV12-3/TRBV12-4
clone_size: .
j_call: TRBJ1-2
cdr3_aa: CASSSQGSLFGYTF

cdr3_length: 16
v_call: TRBV7-8
clone_size: .
j_call: TRBJ2-1
cdr3_aa: CASSLRAGGLYNEQFF

cdr3_length: 12
v_call: TRBV29-1
clone_size: many
j_call: TRBJ2-1
cdr3_aa: CSVASPWDEQFF

cdr3_length: 14
v_call: TRBV9
clone_size: once
j_call: TRBJ2-4
cdr3_aa: CASSPTWGLDIQYF

cdr3_length: 14
v_call: TRBV7-8
clone_size: many
j_call: TRBJ1-1
cdr3_aa: CASSLGGRGTEAFF

cdr3_length: 13
v_call: TRBV19
clone_size: .
j_call: TRBJ2-5
cdr3_aa: CASSTVGQETQYF

cdr3_length: 12
v_call: TRBV29-1
clone_size: .
j_call: TRBJ2-1
cdr3_aa: CSVAGGVSEQFF

cdr3_length: 15
v_call: TRBV4-3
clone_size: .
j_call: TRBJ1-5
cdr3_aa: CASSQTPQGNQPQHF

cdr3_length: 11
v_call: TRBV11-2
clone_size: few
j_call: TRBJ2-1
cdr3_aa: CAGGSYNEQFF

cdr3_length: 14
v_call: TRBV7-9
clone_size: .
j_call: TRBJ1-2
cdr3_aa: CASTQSGTGVGYTF

cdr3_length: 13
v_call: TRBV4-3
clone_size: .
j_call: TRBJ1-2
cdr3_aa: CASSQVGVGGYTF

cdr3_length: 13
v_call: TRBV20-1
clone_size: few
j_call: TRBJ2-1
cdr3_aa: CSASSGGLGEQFF